The rows below give T cell receptor beta chains drawn from one sample of a study of OX40 agonist ivuxolimab in advanced cancers. Some clones are missing from TCRdb's copy, which holds only in-frame ones; the method was immunoSEQ multiplex PCR. The sample carries fewer than 55,000 clones, 80% to 90% recorded once. The sequences come from CD4+ or CD8+ T cells sorted from blood, collected in a trial of the OX40 agonist ivuxolimab. The receptors were gathered from an adult with an advanced solid tumor such as melanoma, head and neck, liver or kidney cancer. The CDR3 runs from the conserved cysteine through the conserved F or W. D genes are given only for firm matches. Expanded clones get a size class; other rows say once, few or many, or leave the size out.

abundance	d_gene	v_gene	j_gene	CDR3aa	CDR3nt
.	.	TRBV25-1	TRBJ2-7	CASSGQVFDEQYF	TGTGCCAGCAGTGGACAGGTGTTCGACGAGCAGTACTTC
once	.	TRBV4-1	TRBJ2-7	CASSHPGQNEQYF	TGCGCCAGCAGCCACCCCGGGCAAAACGAGCAGTACTTC
.	.	TRBV7-9	TRBJ1-3	CASRDGNSGNTIYF	TGTGCCAGCAGAGATGGCAACTCTGGAAACACCATATATTTT
.	.	TRBV19	TRBJ2-1	CASSMVGYPYNEQFF	TGTGCCAGTAGTATGGTGGGGTACCCCTACAATGAGCAGTTCTTC
few	.	TRBV5-5	TRBJ2-3	CASSSTPMSTDTQYF	TGTGCCAGCAGCTCGACCCCTATGAGCACAGATACGCAGTATTTT
.	.	TRBV27	TRBJ2-7	CASSSLLSSYEQYF	TGTGCCAGCAGTTCCCTCCTTAGCTCCTACGAGCAGTACTTC
.	.	TRBV9	TRBJ1-1	CASSVAIGTEAFF	TGTGCCAGCAGCGTAGCTATAGGCACTGAAGCTTTCTTT
once	.	TRBV9	TRBJ2-1	CASSVEGGTYNEQFF	TGTGCCAGCAGCGTAGAAGGGGGGACTTACAATGAGCAGTTCTTC
.	TRBD2	TRBV5-4	TRBJ2-1	CASSLGVAGGPNEQFF	TGTGCCAGCAGCTTGGGGGTAGCGGGAGGGCCAAATGAGCAGTTCTTC
.	TRBD2	TRBV4-2	TRBJ2-7	CASSQDSGRIYEQYF	TGTGCCAGCAGCCAAGATAGCGGGAGGATCTACGAGCAGTACTTC
.	.	TRBV27	TRBJ1-1	CASSLSSRGLNTEAFF	TGTGCCAGCAGTTTATCGTCTCGAGGTCTGAACACTGAAGCTTTCTTT
.	TRBD1	TRBV4-1	TRBJ2-7	CASSQRTGSYEQYF	TGCGCCAGCAGCCAACGGACAGGGTCTTACGAGCAGTACTTC
.	TRBD1	TRBV18	TRBJ1-1	CASSPTGGARDTEAFF	TGTGCCAGCTCGCCCACAGGGGGCGCAAGGGATACTGAAGCTTTCTTT
.	TRBD2	TRBV19	TRBJ2-1	CASSITSGDLSYNEQFF	TGTGCCAGTAGTATAACCAGCGGGGACCTCTCCTACAATGAGCAGTTCTTC
.	TRBD2	TRBV4-1	TRBJ2-7	CASSGLLAGAYEQYF	TGCGCCAGCAGCGGTCTTCTAGCGGGAGCTTACGAGCAGTACTTC
.	TRBD1	TRBV15	TRBJ1-1	CATSRVSIGTGGSSDTEAFF	TGTGCCACCAGCAGAGTTTCTATCGGGACAGGGGGGAGCAGTGACACTGAAGCTTTCTTT
.	.	TRBV27	TRBJ1-3	CASSGGTSGNTIYF	TGTGCCAGCTCTGGGGGAACCTCTGGAAACACCATATATTTT
.	TRBD1	TRBV14	TRBJ2-5	CASSQGWDSLDQETQYF	TGTGCCAGCAGCCAAGGGTGGGACAGCCTTGACCAAGAGACCCAGTACTTC
.	TRBD1	TRBV27	TRBJ1-1	CASSLDRAGNTEAFF	TGTGCCAGCAGCCTGGACAGGGCCGGGAACACTGAAGCTTTCTTT
.	.	TRBV25-1	TRBJ2-7	CASSVQTAGEQYF	TGTGCCAGCAGTGTCCAGACAGCTGGCGAGCAGTACTTC
.	TRBD1	TRBV4-1	TRBJ2-7	CASSQAATPGTVYTYEQYF	TGCGCCAGCAGCCAGGCAGCTACACCAGGGACAGTCTACACCTACGAGCAGTACTTC
.	TRBD2	TRBV19	TRBJ2-1	CATEGAGGPVSYNEQFF	TGTGCCACCGAGGGGGCGGGAGGGCCGGTGTCCTACAATGAGCAGTTCTTC